Listed below are T cell receptor beta chains from one sample, sequenced in a study of T-cell reconstitution after alpha-beta-depleted transplantation in children. TCRdb independently ran MiXCR on the PCR reads; one entry per CDR3 protein. The table includes about 830,000 distinct CDR3 sequences, about 16% detected once. The sample in question was PBMCs, mostly from graft donor cells, obtained 360 days after TCRalphabeta/CD19-depleted stem cell transplant. The receptors derive from a male patient younger than 18 who had a stem cell transplant for acute lymphoblastic leukemia, so the T cells may come from the graft donor. Both conserved end residues are part of each CDR3. Each record gives: V gene, J gene, CDR3 protein.

v_gene: TRBV5-1
j_gene: TRBJ2-1
CDR3aa: CASSLGALAGYNEQFF

v_gene: TRBV5-1
j_gene: TRBJ2-7
CDR3aa: CASDEGGGYEQYF

v_gene: TRBV12-3/TRBV12-4
j_gene: TRBJ1-5
CDR3aa: CASSRQGSQPQHF

v_gene: TRBV4-1
j_gene: TRBJ2-3
CDR3aa: CASSRLTSGSSDTQYF

v_gene: TRBV9
j_gene: TRBJ2-7
CDR3aa: CASSAGQGDLKQYF

v_gene: TRBV11-2
j_gene: TRBJ2-7
CDR3aa: CASSTEVGYEQYF

v_gene: TRBV19
j_gene: TRBJ2-1
CDR3aa: CASSTRRSNEQFF

v_gene: TRBV12-3/TRBV12-4
j_gene: TRBJ2-1
CDR3aa: CASRLAGLAVENEQFF

v_gene: TRBV4-1
j_gene: TRBJ1-2
CDR3aa: CASRQRGADYGYTF

v_gene: TRBV20-1
j_gene: TRBJ1-5
CDR3aa: CSARGTGAFSSNQPQHF

v_gene: TRBV5-1
j_gene: TRBJ1-3
CDR3aa: CASSLSGTAPGNTIYF

v_gene: TRBV19
j_gene: TRBJ2-2
CDR3aa: CASSHPLGGELFF